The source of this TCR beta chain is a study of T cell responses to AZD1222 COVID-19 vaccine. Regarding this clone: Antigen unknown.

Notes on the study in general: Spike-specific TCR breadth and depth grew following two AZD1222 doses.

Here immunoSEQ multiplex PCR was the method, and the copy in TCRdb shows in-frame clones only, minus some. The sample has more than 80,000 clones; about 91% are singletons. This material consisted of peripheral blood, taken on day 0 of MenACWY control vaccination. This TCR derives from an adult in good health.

The CDR3 sequence: CASSLLTSNTEAFF. The CDR3, as DNA: TGCGCCAGCAGCTTGCTTACATCGAACACTGAAGCTTTCTTT. The rearrangement uses TRBV5-1 and TRBJ1-1; D gene ambiguous. The CDR3 sequence is 14 residues long. CDR1 and CDR2 (germline): SGHRS, YFSETQ. Trimming shortened V by 1 base and J by 1 base, and 8 bases separated the two germline ends.